The 6 T cell receptor beta chains reported below all come from one sample, sequenced in a study of T cell changes during pregnancy in multiple sclerosis. Here immunoSEQ multiplex PCR was the method, and the copy in TCRdb shows in-frame clones only, minus some. This sample has around 95,000 clones, with 92% found just once. Material: peripheral blood, obtained after pregnancy. The receptors were gathered from a female donor with multiple sclerosis, enrolled in a pregnancy study.

V and J are TRBV30 and TRBJ2-4; D possibly corresponds to TRBD1 (5 bases). This CDR3 has 14 residues. CDR1 and CDR2 (germline): GTSNPN, SVGIG (reference sequence). Deletions cut 1 base from V and 6 bases from J, with 13 bases between. In DNA, the CDR3 is TGTGCCTGGAGTGGCTGGGAAGGGGCAAACATTCAGTACTTC. Translated, it gives CAWSGWEGANIQYF.

The chain couples TRBV19 to TRBJ1-5, with D unclear. The length of the CDR3 is 11 residues. CDR1 is LNHDA, CDR2 SQIVND, per germline (reference sequence). The V end lost 4 bases, the J end lost 11 bases, and 9 bases lay between the germline ends. CDR3: CASSTLLSQHF. Written as DNA, the CDR3 is TGTGCCAGTAGTACCCTTTTGTCCCAGCATTTT.

The chain carries TRBV9 and TRBJ1-1; D possibly corresponds to TRBD1 (5 bases). Trimming stripped 3 bases from V and 6 bases from J, with 15 bases between. The CDR3 is made up of 14 amino acids. Germline-derived CDR1 and CDR2 are SGDLS and YYNGEE. Here the CDR3 reads CASSAGIGRAEAFF. DNA for the CDR3: TGTGCCAGCAGCGCAGGGATTGGGCGCGCTGAAGCTTTCTTT. The full variable domain, completed using reference TRBV9 and TRBJ1-1, is DSGVTQTPKHLITATGQRVTLRCSPRSGDLSVYWYQQSLDQGLQFLIQYYNGEERAKGNILERFSAQQFPDLHSELNLSSLELGDSALYFCASSAGIGRAEAFFGQGTRLTVV.

On this clone: The junction shows a germline mismatch at one end, possibly a read error. The chain has TRBV6-5 and TRBJ2-7; D may be TRBD1 (6 bases). Germline V gene sequence: CDR1 MNHEY, CDR2 SVGAGI. This CDR3 contains 15 residues. Here the CDR3 reads CASSYPGTGSFEQYF. CDR3 DNA: TGTGCCAGCAGTTACCCGGGAACAGGGTCCTTCGAGCAGTACTTC.

The CDR3 sequence is CASRPGSGANVLTF. The CDR3 DNA follows: TGTGCCAGCAGACCCGGTTCTGGGGCCAACGTCCTGACTTTC. The chain has TRBV2 and TRBJ2-6; D not certain. This CDR3 is 14 amino acids long. Germline V gives CDR1 SNHLY, CDR2 FYNNEI. V was cut by 6 bases and J by 1 base, with 7 bases left in between.

This clone appeared a single time. V is TRBV12-5 and J is TRBJ2-1; 11 nucleotides agree with TRBD2. After removal of 2 bases from V and 7 bases from J, the junction contained 4 bases not matched to a gene. This CDR3 is 15 amino acids long. Germline V gene lookup returns CDR1 LGHNT and CDR2 FRNRAP. The CDR3 DNA reads as TGTGCTAGTGGTTTGTTTAGCGGGGGGGCTAATGAGCAGTTCTTC. Translating it yields CASGLFSGGANEQFF.